This record covers a single TCR beta chain. Unique molecular identifiers were incorporated into the prepared TCRbeta library. TCRdb re-called the PCR reads with MiXCR, one entry per CDR3 protein. Here the sample spans 400,000 to 500,000 distinct CDR3 sequences, approximately 11% being singletons. There are 13 residues in the CDR3. The V gene lost 8 bases and the J gene lost 5 bases, with 15 bases spanning the gap. CDR1 is MNHEY and CDR2 is SMNVEV in the germline V gene (reference sequence). This entry belongs to a study of T-cell reconstitution after alpha-beta-depleted transplantation in children. This TCR derives from a human donor who donated a stem cell graft to a child with acute myeloid leukemia. The V and J genes are TRBV27 and TRBJ1-2; tentative D call: TRBD1 (5 bases). Source: PBMCs from the stem cell graft donor, taken from the stem cell graft. The CDR3 DNA reads as TGTGCCAGCTCTGGGGGGGGTCTTTATGGCTACACCTTC. It yields the protein CASSGGGLYGYTF.